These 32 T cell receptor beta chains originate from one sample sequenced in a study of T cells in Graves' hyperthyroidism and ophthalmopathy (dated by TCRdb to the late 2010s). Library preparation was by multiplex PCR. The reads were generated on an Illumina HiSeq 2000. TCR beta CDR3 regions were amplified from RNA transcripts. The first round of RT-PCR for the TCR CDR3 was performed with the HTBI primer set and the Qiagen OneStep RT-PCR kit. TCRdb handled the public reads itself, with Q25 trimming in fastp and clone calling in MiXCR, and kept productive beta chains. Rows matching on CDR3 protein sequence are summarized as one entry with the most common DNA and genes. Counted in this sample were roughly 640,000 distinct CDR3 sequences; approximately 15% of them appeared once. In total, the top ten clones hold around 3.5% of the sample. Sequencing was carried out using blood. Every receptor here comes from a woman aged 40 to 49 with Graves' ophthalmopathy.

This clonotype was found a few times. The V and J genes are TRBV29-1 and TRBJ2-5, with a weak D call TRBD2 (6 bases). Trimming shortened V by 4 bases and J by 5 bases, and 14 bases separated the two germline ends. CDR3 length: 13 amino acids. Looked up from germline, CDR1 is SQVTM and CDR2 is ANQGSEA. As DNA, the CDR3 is TGCAGCGTTGGCCGACTAGAGTCGGAGACCCAGTACTTC. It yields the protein CSVGRLESETQYF.

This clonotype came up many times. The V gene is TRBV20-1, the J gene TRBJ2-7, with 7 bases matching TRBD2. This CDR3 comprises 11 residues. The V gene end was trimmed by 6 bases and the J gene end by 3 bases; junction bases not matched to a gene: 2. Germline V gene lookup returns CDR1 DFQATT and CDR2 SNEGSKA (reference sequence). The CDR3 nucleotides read TGCAGTGCCCCGGGGGGCTACGAGCAGTACTTC. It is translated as CSAPGGYEQYF.

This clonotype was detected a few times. The CDR3 loop is CSVAPLIGTEAFF. CDR3 nucleotides: TGCAGCGTTGCCCCTTTAATAGGCACTGAAGCTTTCTTT. The chain uses TRBV29-1 and TRBJ1-1, with D uncertain. The CDR3 sequence is 13 residues long. V lost 4 bases, J lost 4 bases, and 13 bases lay in between. CDR1 is SQVTM, CDR2 ANQGSEA, per germline. Variable domain in full (rest from reference TRBV29-1 and TRBJ1-1): SAVISQKPSRDICQRGTSLTIQCQVDSQVTMMFWYRQQPGQSLTLIATANQGSEATYESGFVIDKFPISRPNLTFSTLTVSNMSPEDSSIYLCSVAPLIGTEAFFGQGTRLTVV.

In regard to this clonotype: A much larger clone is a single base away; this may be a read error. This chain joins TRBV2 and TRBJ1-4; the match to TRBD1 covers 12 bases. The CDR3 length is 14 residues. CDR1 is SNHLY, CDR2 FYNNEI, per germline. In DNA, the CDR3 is TGTGCCAGCACTGGGGACAGGGGGCATGAAAAACCGTTTTTT. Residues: CASTGDRGHEKPFF.

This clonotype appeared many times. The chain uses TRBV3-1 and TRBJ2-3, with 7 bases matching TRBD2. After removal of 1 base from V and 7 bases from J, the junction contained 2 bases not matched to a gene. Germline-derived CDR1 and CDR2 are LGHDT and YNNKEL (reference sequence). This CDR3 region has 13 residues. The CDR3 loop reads CASSQAGGNTQYF. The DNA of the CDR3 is TGTGCCAGCAGCCAAGCGGGGGGAAATACGCAGTATTTT.

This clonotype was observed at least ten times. The CDR3 reads CASSRPGEETQYF. The CDR3 DNA follows: TGTGCCAGCAGCCGACCGGGGGAAGAGACCCAGTACTTC. The V and J genes are TRBV3-1 and TRBJ2-5, with D possibly matching TRBD2 (6 bases). The V and J ends lost 4 bases and 3 bases respectively, with 9 bases between them. CDR1 is LGHDT and CDR2 is YNNKEL in the germline V gene (reference sequence). The CDR3 loop spans 13 amino acids.

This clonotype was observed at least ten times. The CDR3 loop is CASSPFDRAYEQYF. Here the CDR3 DNA reads TGTGCCAGCAGTCCCTTCGACAGGGCGTACGAGCAGTACTTC. This rearrangement joins TRBV12-3 or TRBV12-4 to TRBJ2-7, with 7 nucleotides matching TRBD1. The CDR3 consists of 14 residues. The V and J ends lost 5 bases and 4 bases, in that order; junction bases with no gene match: 8.

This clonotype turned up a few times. This CDR3 is CASSFSMGVTGKEQYF. The CDR3, as DNA: TGTGCCAGCAGCTTTTCCATGGGGGTGACAGGGAAAGAGCAGTACTTC. This chain joins TRBV11-2 and TRBJ2-7, with 7 bases that match TRBD1. This CDR3 has 16 residues. Germline CDR1 is SGHAT and CDR2 is FQNNGV. V trimming: 3 bases; J trimming: 7 bases; junction bases outside the gene matches: 15.

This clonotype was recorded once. CDR3 protein: CASSEVSDAVQYF. In nucleotides, the CDR3 is TGTGCCAGCAGCGAAGTTAGCGACGCGGTACAGTACTTC. The chain employs TRBV7-3 and TRBJ2-5; D is possibly TRBD2 (5 bases). CDR3 length equals 13 residues. V was clipped by 5 bases and J by 11 bases, with 18 bases between them. Germline CDR1 and CDR2: SGHTA and FQGTGA.

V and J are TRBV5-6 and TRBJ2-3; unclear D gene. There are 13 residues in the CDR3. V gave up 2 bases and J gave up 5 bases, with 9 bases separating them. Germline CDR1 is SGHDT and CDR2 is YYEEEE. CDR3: CASSFPVGDTQYF. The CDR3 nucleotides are TGTGCCAGCAGCTTCCCGGTGGGAGATACGCAGTATTTT.

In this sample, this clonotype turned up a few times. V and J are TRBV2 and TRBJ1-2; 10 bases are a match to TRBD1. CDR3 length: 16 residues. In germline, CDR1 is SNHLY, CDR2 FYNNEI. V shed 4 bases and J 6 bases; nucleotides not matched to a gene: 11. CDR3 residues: CASSAGWGQGSHGYTF. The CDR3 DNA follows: TGTGCCAGCAGTGCTGGGTGGGGACAGGGGAGTCATGGCTACACCTTC.

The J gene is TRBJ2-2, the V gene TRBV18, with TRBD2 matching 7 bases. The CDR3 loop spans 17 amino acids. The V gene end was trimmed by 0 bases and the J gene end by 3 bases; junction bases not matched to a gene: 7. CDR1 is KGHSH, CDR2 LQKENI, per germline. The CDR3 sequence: CASSPPISGDYTGELFF. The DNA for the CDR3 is TGTGCCAGCTCACCACCGATCAGCGGGGACTACACCGGGGAGCTGTTTTTT.

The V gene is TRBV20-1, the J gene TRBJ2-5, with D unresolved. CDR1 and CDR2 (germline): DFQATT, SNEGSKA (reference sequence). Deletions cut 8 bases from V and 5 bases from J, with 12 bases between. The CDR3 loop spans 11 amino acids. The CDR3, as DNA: TGCAGTTCCCTTGCCCGGGAGACCCAGTACTTC. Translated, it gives CSSLARETQYF.

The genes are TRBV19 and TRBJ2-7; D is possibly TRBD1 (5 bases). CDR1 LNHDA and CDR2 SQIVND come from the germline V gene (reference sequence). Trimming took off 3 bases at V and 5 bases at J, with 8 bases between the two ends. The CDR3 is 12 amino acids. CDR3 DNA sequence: TGTGCCAGTAGTATTGCAGGGAACGAGCAGTACTTC. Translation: CASSIAGNEQYF.

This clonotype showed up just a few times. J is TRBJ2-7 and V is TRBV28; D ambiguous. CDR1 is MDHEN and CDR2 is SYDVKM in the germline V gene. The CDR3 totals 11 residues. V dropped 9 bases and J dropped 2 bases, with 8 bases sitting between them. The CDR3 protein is CASLGTYEQYF. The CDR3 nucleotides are TGTGCCAGTCTAGGGACCTACGAGCAGTACTTC.

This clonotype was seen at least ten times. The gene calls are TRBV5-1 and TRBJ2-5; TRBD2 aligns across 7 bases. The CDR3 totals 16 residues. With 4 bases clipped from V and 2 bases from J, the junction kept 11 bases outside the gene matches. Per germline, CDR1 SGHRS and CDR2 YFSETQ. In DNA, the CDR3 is TGCGCCAGCAGCGCTGCGTGGGCGGGGGAGCAAGAGACCCAGTACTTC. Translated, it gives CASSAAWAGEQETQYF.

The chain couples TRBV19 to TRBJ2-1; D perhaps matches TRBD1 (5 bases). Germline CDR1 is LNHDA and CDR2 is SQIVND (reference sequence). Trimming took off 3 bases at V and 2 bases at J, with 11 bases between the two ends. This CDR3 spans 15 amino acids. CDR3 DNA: TGTGCCAGTAGTATTTCCAGGGATGCCTACAATGAGCAGTTCTTC. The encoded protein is CASSISRDAYNEQFF. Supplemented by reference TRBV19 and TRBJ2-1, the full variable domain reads DGGITQSPKYLFRKEGQNVTLSCEQNLNHDAMYWYRQDPGQGLRLIYYSQIVNDFQKGDIAEGYSVSREKKESFPLTVTSAQKNPTAFYLCASSISRDAYNEQFFGPGTRLTVL.

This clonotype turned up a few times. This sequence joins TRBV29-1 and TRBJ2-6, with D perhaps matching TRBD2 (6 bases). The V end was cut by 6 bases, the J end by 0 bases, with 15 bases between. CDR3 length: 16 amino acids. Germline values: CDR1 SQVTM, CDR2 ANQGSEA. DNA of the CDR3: TGCAGCGTCTCGGGGGACGGGAGCTCTGGGGCCAACGTCCTGACTTTC. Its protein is CSVSGDGSSGANVLTF.

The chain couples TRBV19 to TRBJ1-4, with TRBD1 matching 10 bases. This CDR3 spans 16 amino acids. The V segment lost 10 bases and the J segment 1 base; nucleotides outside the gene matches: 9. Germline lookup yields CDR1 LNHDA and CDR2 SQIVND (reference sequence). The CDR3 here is CATRSRDRGTNEKLFF. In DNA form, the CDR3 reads TGTGCCACCCGATCTAGGGACAGGGGAACTAATGAAAAACTGTTTTTT.

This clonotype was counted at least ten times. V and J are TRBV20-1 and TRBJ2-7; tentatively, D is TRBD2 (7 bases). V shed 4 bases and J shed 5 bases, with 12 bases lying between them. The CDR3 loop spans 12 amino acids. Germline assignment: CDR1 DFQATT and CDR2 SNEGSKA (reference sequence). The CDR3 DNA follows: TGCAGTGCTATACCGGGGGGCAACGAGCAGTACTTC. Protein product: CSAIPGGNEQYF.

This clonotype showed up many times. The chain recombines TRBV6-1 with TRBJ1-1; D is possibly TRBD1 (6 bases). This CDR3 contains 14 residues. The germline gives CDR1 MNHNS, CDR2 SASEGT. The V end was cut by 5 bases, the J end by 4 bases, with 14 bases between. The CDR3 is CASSQQGFRTEAFF. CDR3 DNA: TGTGCCAGCAGTCAACAGGGTTTTCGCACTGAAGCTTTCTTT.

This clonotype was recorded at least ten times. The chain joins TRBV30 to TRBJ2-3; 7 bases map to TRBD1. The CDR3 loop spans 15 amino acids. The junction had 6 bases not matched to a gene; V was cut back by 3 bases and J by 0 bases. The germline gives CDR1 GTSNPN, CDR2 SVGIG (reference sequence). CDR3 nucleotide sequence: TGTGCCTGGAGCCTCGCACAGGGGAGCACAGATACGCAGTATTTT. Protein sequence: CAWSLAQGSTDTQYF.

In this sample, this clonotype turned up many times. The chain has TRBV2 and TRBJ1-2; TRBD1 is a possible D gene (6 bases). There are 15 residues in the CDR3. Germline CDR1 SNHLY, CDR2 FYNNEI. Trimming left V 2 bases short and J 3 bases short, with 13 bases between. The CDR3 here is CASSENRGVYYGYTF. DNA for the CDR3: TGTGCCAGCAGTGAAAATAGGGGGGTCTACTATGGCTACACCTTC.

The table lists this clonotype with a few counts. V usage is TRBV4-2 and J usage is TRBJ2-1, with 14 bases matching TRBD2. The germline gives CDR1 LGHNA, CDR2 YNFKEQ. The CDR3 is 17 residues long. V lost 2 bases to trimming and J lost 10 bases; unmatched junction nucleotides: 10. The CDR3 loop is CASSQPGGTSGGKEQFF. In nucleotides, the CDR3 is TGTGCCAGCAGCCAACCTGGGGGGACTAGCGGGGGAAAAGAGCAGTTCTTC.

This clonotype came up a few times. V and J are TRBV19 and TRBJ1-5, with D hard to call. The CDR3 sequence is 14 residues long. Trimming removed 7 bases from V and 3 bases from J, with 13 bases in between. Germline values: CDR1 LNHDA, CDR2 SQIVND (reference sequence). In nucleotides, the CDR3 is TGTGCCAGTATGTCAATGGGGTTCAATCAGCCCCAGCATTTT. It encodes CASMSMGFNQPQHF. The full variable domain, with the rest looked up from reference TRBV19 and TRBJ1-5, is DGGITQSPKYLFRKEGQNVTLSCEQNLNHDAMYWYRQDPGQGLRLIYYSQIVNDFQKGDIAEGYSVSREKKESFPLTVTSAQKNPTAFYLCASMSMGFNQPQHFGDGTRLSIL.

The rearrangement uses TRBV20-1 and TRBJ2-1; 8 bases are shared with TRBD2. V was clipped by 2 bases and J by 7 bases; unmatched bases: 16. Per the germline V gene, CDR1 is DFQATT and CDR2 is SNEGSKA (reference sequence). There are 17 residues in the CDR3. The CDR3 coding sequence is TGCAGTGCTAGAAAAGTACCGGGACTAGATATGAGGAATGAGCAGTTCTTC. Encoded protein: CSARKVPGLDMRNEQFF.

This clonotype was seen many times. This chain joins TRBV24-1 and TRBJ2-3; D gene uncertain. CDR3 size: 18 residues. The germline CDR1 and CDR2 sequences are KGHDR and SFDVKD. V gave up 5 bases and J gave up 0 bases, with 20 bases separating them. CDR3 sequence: CATSGTPSELSSTDTQYF. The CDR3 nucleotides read TGTGCCACCAGTGGCACACCCTCCGAGCTTTCTAGCACAGATACGCAGTATTTT.

CDR3 coding DNA: TGTGCCAGCAGTTCCAGACAGGACGAAGCTTTCTTT. Its protein is CASSSRQDEAFF. The gene calls are TRBV27 and TRBJ1-1, with a weak D call TRBD1 (6 bases). Germline CDR1 MNHEY, CDR2 SMNVEV (reference sequence). The CDR3 is 12 residues long. Trimming left V 4 bases short and J 8 bases short, with 11 bases between.

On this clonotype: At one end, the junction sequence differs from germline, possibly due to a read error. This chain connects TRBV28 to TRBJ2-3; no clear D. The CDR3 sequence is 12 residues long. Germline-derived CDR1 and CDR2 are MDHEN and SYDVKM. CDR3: CASSLITDAQYF. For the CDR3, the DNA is TGTGCCAGCAGTTTAATTACAGATGCGCAGTATTTT.

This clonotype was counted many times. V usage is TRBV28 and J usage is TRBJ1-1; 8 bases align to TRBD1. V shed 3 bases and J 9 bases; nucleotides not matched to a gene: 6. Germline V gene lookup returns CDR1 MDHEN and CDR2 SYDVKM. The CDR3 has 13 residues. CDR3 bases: TGTGCCAGCAGTTTGACAGGGGTCCCCCAAGCTTTCTTT. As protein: CASSLTGVPQAFF.

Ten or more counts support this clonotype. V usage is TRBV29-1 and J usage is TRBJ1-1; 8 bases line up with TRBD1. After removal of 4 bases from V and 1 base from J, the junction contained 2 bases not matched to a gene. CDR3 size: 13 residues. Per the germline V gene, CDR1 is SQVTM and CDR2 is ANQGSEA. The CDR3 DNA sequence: TGCAGCGTTGGAGGGACAGGGAACACTGAAGCTTTCTTT. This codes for CSVGGTGNTEAFF. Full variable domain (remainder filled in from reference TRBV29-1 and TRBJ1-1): SAVISQKPSRDICQRGTSLTIQCQVDSQVTMMFWYRQQPGQSLTLIATANQGSEATYESGFVIDKFPISRPNLTFSTLTVSNMSPEDSSIYLCSVGGTGNTEAFFGQGTRLTVV.

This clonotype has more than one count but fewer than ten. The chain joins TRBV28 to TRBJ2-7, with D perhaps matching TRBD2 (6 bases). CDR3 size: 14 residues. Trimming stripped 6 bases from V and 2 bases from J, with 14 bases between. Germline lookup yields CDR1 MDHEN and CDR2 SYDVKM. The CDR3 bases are TGTGCCAGCAGATCAGAGACTAGGGCCTACGAGCAGTACTTC. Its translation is CASRSETRAYEQYF.